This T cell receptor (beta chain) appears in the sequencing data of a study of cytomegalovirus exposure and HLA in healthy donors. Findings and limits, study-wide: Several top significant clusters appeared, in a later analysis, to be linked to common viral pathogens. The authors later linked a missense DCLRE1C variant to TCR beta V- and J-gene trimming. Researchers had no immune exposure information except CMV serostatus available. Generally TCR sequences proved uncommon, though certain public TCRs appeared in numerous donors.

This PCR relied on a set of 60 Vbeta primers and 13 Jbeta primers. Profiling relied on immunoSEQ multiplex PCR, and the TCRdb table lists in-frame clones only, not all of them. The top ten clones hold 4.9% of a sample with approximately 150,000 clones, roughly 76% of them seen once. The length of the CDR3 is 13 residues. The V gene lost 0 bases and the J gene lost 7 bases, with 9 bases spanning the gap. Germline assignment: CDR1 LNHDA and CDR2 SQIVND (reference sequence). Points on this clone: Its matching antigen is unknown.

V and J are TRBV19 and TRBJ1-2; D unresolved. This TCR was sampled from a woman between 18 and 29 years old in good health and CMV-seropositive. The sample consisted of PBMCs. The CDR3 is CASSIDERSGYTF. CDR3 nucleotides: TGTGCCAGTAGTATAGATGAGAGGTCTGGCTACACCTTC.